These 26 T cell receptor beta chains share one sample of origin, sequenced in a study of PD-1 blockade in classical Hodgkin lymphoma. Every patient was affected by relapse after autologous stem cell transplantation, while exposure to brentuximab vedotin was not uniform. Produced via immunoSEQ multiplex PCR; TCRdb's table is partial and in-frame only. The sample holds about 13,000 clones, 75% to 90% seen once. Source: peripheral blood mononuclear cells (PBMCs), taken at baseline. The origin of the receptors is a human donor with classical Hodgkin lymphoma.

This chain connects TRBV30 to TRBJ2-7; D could derive from TRBD1 or TRBD2 (5 bases each). V was clipped by 3 bases and J by 5 bases, with 14 bases between them. Germline CDR1 is GTSNPN and CDR2 is SVGIG (reference sequence). The CDR3 covers 13 residues. The CDR3 DNA reads TGTGCCTGGAGGGGACGGCTTCTCCACGAGCAGTACTTC. Translating it yields CAWRGRLLHEQYF. Based on the CDR3 plus reference TRBV30 and TRBJ2-7, the full variable domain is SQTIHQWPATLVQPVGSPLSLECTVEGTSNPNLYWYRQAAGRGLQLLFYSVGIGQISSEVPQNLSASRPQDRQFILSSKKLLLSDSGFYLCAWRGRLLHEQYFGPGTRLTVT.

V is TRBV19 and J is TRBJ1-5, with a tentative D call TRBD1 (6 bases). The CDR3 is 14 amino acids. The ends were cut back, 3 bases at V and 5 bases at J, with 11 bases in the middle. Germline loops: CDR1 LNHDA, CDR2 SQIVND (reference sequence). As DNA, the CDR3 is TGTGCCAGTAGTATGGGGACACAATATCAGCCCCAGCATTTT. It specifies CASSMGTQYQPQHF.

CDR3 residues: CASSGGLGQFF. The CDR3, as DNA: TGTGCCAGTAGTGGAGGCTTGGGGCAGTTCTTC. This chain links TRBV19 with TRBJ2-1, with D maybe TRBD2 (5 bases). Germline-derived CDR1 and CDR2 are LNHDA and SQIVND (reference sequence). Trimming left V 5 bases short and J 12 bases short, with 11 bases between. The CDR3 runs 11 residues. The full variable domain, its missing parts supplied by reference TRBV19 and TRBJ2-1, is DGGITQSPKYLFRKEGQNVTLSCEQNLNHDAMYWYRQDPGQGLRLIYYSQIVNDFQKGDIAEGYSVSREKKESFPLTVTSAQKNPTAFYLCASSGGLGQFFGPGTRLTVL.

The chain has TRBV30 and TRBJ1-1; D may be TRBD1 (5 bases). The CDR3 loop spans 16 amino acids. Trimming shortened V by 0 bases and J by 5 bases, and 19 bases separated the two germline ends. Germline V gene data show CDR1 as GTSNPN and CDR2 as SVGIG (reference sequence). The CDR3 DNA follows: TGTGCCTGGAGTGTCCCACGATTCGGGGGAAGGACTGAAGCTTTCTTT. It encodes CAWSVPRFGGRTEAFF.

CDR3 in DNA: TGTGCCAGCAGCTTCATCGGAAGGACTAGCGGCAACAATGAGCAGTTCTTC. It specifies CASSFIGRTSGNNEQFF. The J gene is TRBJ2-1, the V gene TRBV7-9; 10 bases fit TRBD2. The trim removed 3 bases at V and 5 bases at J, leaving 10 bases unmatched. CDR1 and CDR2 from the germline V gene are SEHNR and FQNEAQ (reference sequence). The CDR3 spans 17 residues.

V usage is TRBV6-1 and J usage is TRBJ2-5, with D perhaps matching TRBD2 (6 bases). Germline V gene sequence: CDR1 MNHNS, CDR2 SASEGT. CDR3 length: 15 amino acids. Trimming took 3 bases from V and 1 from J, leaving 12 bases between them. Here the CDR3 reads CASSDVGGIQETQYF. The CDR3 bases are TGTGCCAGCAGTGATGTTGGCGGGATCCAAGAGACCCAGTACTTC.

This chain links TRBV6-6 with TRBJ2-7, with D maybe TRBD2 (5 bases). This CDR3 comprises 16 residues. Deletions cut 0 bases from V and 0 bases from J, with 12 bases between. Germline V CDR1 and CDR2: MNHNY, SVGAGI (reference sequence). CDR3 loop: CASSYSFGSDSYEQYF. In DNA, the CDR3 is TGTGCCAGCAGTTACTCGTTTGGTAGCGACTCCTACGAGCAGTACTTC.

The chain recombines TRBV5-1 with TRBJ2-1; 13 positions agree with TRBD2. Germline CDR1 and CDR2: SGHRS and YFSETQ. V was pared by 4 bases and J by 6 bases, with 1 base of the junction left unmatched. This CDR3 has 14 amino acids. For the CDR3, the DNA is TGCGCCAGCAGCCGGACTAGCGGGAGCAATGAGCAGTTCTTC. This codes for CASSRTSGSNEQFF. Together with reference TRBV5-1 and TRBJ2-1, the CDR3 gives the full variable domain: KAGVTQTPRYLIKTRGQQVTLSCSPISGHRSVSWYQQTPGQGLQFLFEYFSETQRNKGNFPGRFSGRQFSNSRSEMNVSTLELGDSALYLCASSRTSGSNEQFFGPGTRLTVL.

This rearrangement joins TRBV7-9 to TRBJ2-1, with 10 bases lining up with TRBD2. Germline assignment: CDR1 SEHNR and CDR2 FQNEAQ (reference sequence). This CDR3 is 16 amino acids long. The ends lost 1 base at V and 9 bases at J; junction bases unmatched: 9. CDR3 DNA: TGTGCCAGCAGCTTAGTAATCGGGACTAGCGTCGGTGAGCAGTTCTTC. This sequence encodes CASSLVIGTSVGEQFF.

The genes are TRBV5-4 and TRBJ2-7, with 7 positions matching TRBD2. Germline trimming cut 0 bases from V and 6 bases from J; bases unmatched to any gene: 6. Germline values: CDR1 SGHNT, CDR2 YYREEE (reference sequence). The CDR3 covers 14 residues. The DNA for the CDR3 is TGTGCCAGCAGCTTGGGACTAGCCCCGGGCGAGCAGTACTTC. It translates to CASSLGLAPGEQYF.

The chain employs TRBV28 and TRBJ1-5; TRBD1 might be the D (5 bases). This CDR3 region has 19 residues. V lost 5 bases, J lost 0 bases, and 23 bases lay in between. The germline CDR1 and CDR2 sequences are MDHEN and SYDVKM. This CDR3 reads CASSPSGRLVSDSNQPQHF. DNA for the CDR3: TGTGCCAGCAGTCCATCAGGGAGATTAGTTTCAGATAGCAATCAGCCCCAGCATTTT.

This clone was counted once. Written as DNA, the CDR3 is TGTGCCAGCAGCGCGTCGACAGGAGTAGGTCAGCCCCAGCATTTT. Its protein is CASSASTGVGQPQHF. The V call is TRBV7-9, the J call TRBJ1-5; TRBD1 is a possible D gene (6 bases). Germline CDR1 is SEHNR and CDR2 is FQNEAQ (reference sequence). CDR3 length: 15 amino acids. Trimming removed 5 bases at V and 6 bases at J, with 17 bases between.

J is TRBJ2-3 and V is TRBV19; D not certain. CDR3 length: 12 residues. Germline CDR1 is LNHDA and CDR2 is SQIVND (reference sequence). Trimming took off 8 bases at V and 2 bases at J, with 8 bases between the two ends. The CDR3 DNA sequence: TGTGCCAGTCGAACGCTCACAGATACGCAGTATTTT. It specifies CASRTLTDTQYF.

This clone appeared once. The gene calls are TRBV6-1 and TRBJ1-2; D is ambiguous. The V gene's germline CDR1 is MNHNS and CDR2 SASEGT. This CDR3 spans 14 amino acids. Trimming stripped 4 bases from V and 7 bases from J, with 16 bases between. The CDR3 here is CASSATLGYGGYTF. The CDR3 DNA reads TGTGCCAGCAGTGCGACCCTGGGATATGGTGGCTACACCTTC.

This clone was counted once. The chain recombines TRBV19 with TRBJ2-5; D tentatively reads TRBD1 or TRBD2 (5 bases each). The J call may be faulty, since TRBJ2-7 better matches the DNA end. This CDR3 contains 11 residues. Germline CDR1 and CDR2: LNHDA and SQIVND (reference sequence). CDR3 region: CASSGPYEQYF. The CDR3 DNA reads TGTGCCAGCTCGGGACCCTACGAGCAGTACTTC.

This chain joins TRBV7-2 and TRBJ1-3, with D hard to call. There are 14 residues in the CDR3. Germline V gene sequence: CDR1 SGHTA, CDR2 FQGNSA. The V gene lost 1 base and the J gene lost 2 bases, with 6 bases spanning the gap. In DNA form, the CDR3 reads TGTGCCAGCAGCTTAGGGGTTACTGGAAACACCATATATTTT. Encoded protein: CASSLGVTGNTIYF. Filled out from reference TRBV7-2 and TRBJ1-3, the complete variable domain reads GAGVSQSPSNKVTEKGKDVELRCDPISGHTALYWYRQSLGQGLEFLIYFQGNSAPDKSGLPSDRFSAERTGGSVSTLTIQRTQQEDSAVYLCASSLGVTGNTIYFGEGSWLTVV.

The genes are TRBV6-1 and TRBJ2-2; 7 bases align to TRBD1. V lost 6 bases to trimming and J lost 0 bases; unmatched junction nucleotides: 1. The germline gives CDR1 MNHNS, CDR2 SASEGT. This CDR3 spans 14 amino acids. For the CDR3, the DNA is TGTGCCAGCAGAGGGACAGCGAACACCGGGGAGCTGTTTTTT. Its translation: CASRGTANTGELFF.

J is TRBJ2-3 and V is TRBV25-1; D is unclear. Trimming took 7 bases from V and 2 from J, leaving 13 bases between them. The CDR3 has 14 residues. Germline loops: CDR1 MGHDK, CDR2 SYGVNS. CDR3: CASTPDLYTDTQYF. In DNA form, the CDR3 reads TGTGCCAGCACTCCGGACCTTTACACAGATACGCAGTATTTT.

The V gene is TRBV7-2, the J gene TRBJ2-2; TRBD1 matches 11 bases. The trim removed 2 bases at V and 6 bases at J, leaving 5 bases unmatched. CDR1 and CDR2 (germline): SGHTA, FQGNSA. There are 16 residues in the CDR3. CDR3 DNA sequence: TGTGCCAGCAGCTTATTTGGACAGGGGGCGTCCGGGGAGCTGTTTTTT. It encodes CASSLFGQGASGELFF. Combining the CDR3 with reference TRBV7-2 and TRBJ2-2 gives the whole variable domain GAGVSQSPSNKVTEKGKDVELRCDPISGHTALYWYRQSLGQGLEFLIYFQGNSAPDKSGLPSDRFSAERTGGSVSTLTIQRTQQEDSAVYLCASSLFGQGASGELFFGEGSRLTVL.

The chain is built from TRBV6-1 and TRBJ1-1; D is perhaps TRBD1 (5 bases). The germline gives CDR1 MNHNS, CDR2 SASEGT. V lost 4 bases, J lost 11 bases, and 17 bases lay in between. The CDR3 sequence is 13 residues long. The CDR3 DNA is TGTGCCAGCAGTGGGGTAGGGCCAGGGACGGCTTTCTTT. Translated: CASSGVGPGTAFF.

The rearrangement joins TRBV5-8 to TRBJ2-7; tentatively, D is TRBD2 (6 bases). CDR1 and CDR2 (germline): SGHTS, YDEGEE. CDR3 length equals 14 residues. V lost 0 bases to trimming and J lost 6 bases, with 13 bases between them. Here the CDR3 reads CASSLVGSAGEQYF. CDR3 bases: TGTGCCAGCAGCTTGGTCGGGAGCGCGGGCGAGCAGTACTTC.

This clone was recorded a few times. The chain recombines TRBV6-6 with TRBJ1-5, with TRBD1 matching over 10 bases. Trimming took 6 bases from V and 7 from J; bases not matched to a gene: 9. CDR3 length: 15 amino acids. Germline V gene data show CDR1 as MNHNY and CDR2 as SVGAGI (reference sequence). CDR3 in amino acids: CASRFGTGVNQPQHF. The CDR3 DNA is TGTGCCAGCAGGTTCGGGACAGGGGTTAACCAGCCCCAGCATTTT.

This clone appeared a single time. The chain couples TRBV27 to TRBJ2-5; 9 bases are shared with TRBD1. Germline V gene data show CDR1 as MNHEY and CDR2 as SMNVEV (reference sequence). The V gene end was trimmed by 6 bases and the J gene end by 4 bases; junction bases not matched to a gene: 9. The CDR3 loop spans 15 amino acids. CDR3 loop: CASSLTGTGIETQYF. CDR3 nucleotide sequence: TGTGCCAGCAGCCTAACCGGGACAGGGATAGAGACCCAGTACTTC.

This chain links TRBV27 with TRBJ2-7, with a possible D match to TRBD2 (6 bases). The ends were cut back, 5 bases at V and 6 bases at J, with 23 bases in the middle. The V gene's germline CDR1 is MNHEY and CDR2 SMNVEV (reference sequence). The CDR3 length is 16 residues. The CDR3 loop is CASSLRRVGREGEQYF. CDR3 nucleotides: TGTGCCAGCAGTCTCAGAAGGGTGGGGCGGGAAGGCGAGCAGTACTTC.

The chain links TRBV5-1 to TRBJ2-5; TRBD2 matches at 14 bases. With V trimmed by 5 bases and J by 5 bases, 5 bases remained unmatched. In germline, CDR1 is SGHRS, CDR2 YFSETQ. The CDR3 is 15 amino acids. This CDR3 reads CASRAGTSGSETQYF. The DNA for the CDR3 is TGCGCCAGCAGGGCCGGGACTAGCGGGAGCGAGACCCAGTACTTC. Combining the CDR3 with reference TRBV5-1 and TRBJ2-5 gives the whole variable domain KAGVTQTPRYLIKTRGQQVTLSCSPISGHRSVSWYQQTPGQGLQFLFEYFSETQRNKGNFPGRFSGRQFSNSRSEMNVSTLELGDSALYLCASRAGTSGSETQYFGPGTRLLVL.

The chain uses TRBV27 and TRBJ2-2; possible D gene TRBD1, 6 bases. The CDR3 runs to 14 residues. Per the germline V gene, CDR1 is MNHEY and CDR2 is SMNVEV (reference sequence). With 6 bases removed from V and 3 bases from J, the gap between germline ends came to 11 bases. CDR3 in amino acids: CASRRDTYTGELFF. DNA for the CDR3: TGTGCCAGCAGACGGGACACATACACCGGGGAGCTGTTTTTT.